This T cell receptor beta chain was obtained from a study of shared clonotypes between healthy human individuals. Findings of the study overall: Shared clonotypes: about 5.3% naive CD4, around 3.5% naive CD8, about 2.2% memory CD4, under 0.45% memory CD8. Clonotype sharing among the donors was expected to vary with sequencing depth. A generally larger estimated richness was seen in naive subsets than in memory subsets.

With regard to this clone: Its antigen is not identified.

This table comes from immunoSEQ multiplex PCR, and its TCRdb copy is limited to in-frame clones, with some not included. The sample has roughly 2.2 million clones, under 95% seen once. The source material was naive CD4+ T cells from PBMCs. Subset noted: CD45RA+ positively selected. The TCR was taken from a man younger than 35 in good health. Some clones in this sample may be carry-over from other donors' samples.

CDR3 residues: CASRDQVSYEQYF. CDR3 bases: TGTGCCAGCAGGGATCAGGTTTCCTACGAGCAGTACTTC. The chain recombines TRBV7-9 with TRBJ2-7; D call uncertain. CDR3 length: 13 amino acids. Trimming left V 6 bases short and J 1 base short, with 10 bases between. Germline loops: CDR1 SEHNR, CDR2 FQNEAQ (reference sequence).